Following are 15 T cell receptor beta chains from one sample sequenced in a study of control samples from healthy donors and cancer patients. The table came from immunoSEQ multiplex PCR; TCRdb's copy has only in-frame clones and leaves some out. The sample has about 61,000 clones, 90% seen once; the top ten hold approximately 6%. Sequencing input: PBMCs. The receptors derive from a man between 60 and 75 years old with colorectal cancer.

The chain has TRBV29-1 and TRBJ1-5, with D hard to call. Trimming shortened V by 3 bases and J by 4 bases, and 7 bases separated the two germline ends. The germline CDR1 and CDR2 sequences are SQVTM and ANQGSEA. The CDR3 runs to 12 residues. CDR3 DNA: TGCAGCGTTGAGGCACCTAATCAGCCCCAGCATTTT. It yields the protein CSVEAPNQPQHF.

This clone was seen once. CDR3 nucleotide sequence: TGCGCCAGCAGCTGGGGGACAGGGAGCACAGATACGCAGTATTTT. It yields the protein CASSWGTGSTDTQYF. V and J are TRBV5-1 and TRBJ2-3, with TRBD1 matching 9 bases. Trimming removed 3 bases from V and 0 bases from J; junction bases left unmatched: 2. Germline V gene sequence: CDR1 SGHRS, CDR2 YFSETQ. The CDR3 runs 15 residues.

V usage is TRBV9 and J usage is TRBJ2-3, with TRBD1 identical over 9 bases. Germline values: CDR1 SGDLS, CDR2 YYNGEE. J lost 6 bases, V lost 0 bases, and 14 bases had no gene match. The CDR3 sequence is 18 residues long. CDR3 loop: CASSVAHLQTGGVDTQYF. In nucleotides, the CDR3 is TGTGCCAGCAGCGTAGCCCACCTCCAAACAGGGGGCGTGGATACGCAGTATTTT.

The rearrangement joins TRBV21-1 to TRBJ2-7. TRBV21-1 is a pseudogene segment. This CDR3 is 14 amino acids long. The CDR3 spells CASSNKGTTYEQYF. The CDR3 region has the DNA TGTGCCAGCAGCAATAAGGGGACGACCTACGAGCAGTACTTC.

This chain uses TRBV30 with TRBJ1-3; 8 bases agree with TRBD1. V lost 2 bases and J lost 0; bases outside the gene matches: 12. The CDR3 contains 18 residues. The germline V gene encodes CDR1 GTSNPN and CDR2 SVGIG (reference sequence). The chain's CDR3 is CAWSSDRVFISSGNTIYF. The CDR3 bases are TGTGCCTGGAGTTCGGACAGGGTTTTTATAAGCTCTGGAAACACCATATATTTT.

This chain joins TRBV21-1 and TRBJ2-5; the listed D gene, TRBD2, was not tested against the DNA. TRBV21-1 is labeled a pseudogene. The CDR3 length is 13 residues. The DNA for the CDR3 is TGTGCCCGACCTAGAGGCGATGAAGAGACCCAGTACTTC. Amino acid sequence: CARPRGDEETQYF.

The V gene is TRBV5-1, the J gene TRBJ2-7; possible D gene TRBD1, 5 bases. CDR3 length equals 15 residues. V lost 2 bases to trimming and J lost 7 bases, with 19 bases between them. The germline V gene has CDR1 SGHRS and CDR2 YFSETQ. Written as DNA, the CDR3 is TGCGCCAGCAGCTTTGGGGCAGGGCTGGGTCAGGAGCAGTACTTC. It codes for CASSFGAGLGQEQYF.

The chain recombines TRBV6-5 with TRBJ1-5; D perhaps matches TRBD1 (6 bases). The V end lost 4 bases, the J end lost 1 base, and 14 bases lay between the germline ends. CDR1 and CDR2 from the germline V gene are MNHEY and SVGAGI. CDR3 length: 16 residues. Written as DNA, the CDR3 is TGTGCCAGCAGTTCCCACGGGGGCTTAAGCAATCAGCCCCAGCATTTT. This sequence encodes CASSSHGGLSNQPQHF.

V gene TRBV6-2 or TRBV6-3 combines with J gene TRBJ2-7, with 7 bases lining up with TRBD1. CDR1 and CDR2 from the germline V gene are MNHEY and SVGEGT. V gave up 1 base and J gave up 1 base; unmatched junction bases: 1. This CDR3 region has 14 residues. CDR3 loop: CASSYLGQSYEQYF. The CDR3 DNA reads as TGTGCCAGCAGTTACTTGGGACAGTCCTACGAGCAGTACTTC.

The chain joins TRBV30 to TRBJ1-1; 7 positions match TRBD1. Per germline, CDR1 GTSNPN and CDR2 SVGIG (reference sequence). The CDR3 runs 13 residues. Unmatched junction bases numbered 3, after V lost 2 bases and J lost 3 bases. This CDR3 is CAWSSQGDTEAFF. Here the CDR3 DNA reads TGTGCCTGGAGTAGTCAGGGGGACACTGAAGCTTTCTTT. Together with reference TRBV30 and TRBJ1-1, the CDR3 gives the full variable domain: SQTIHQWPATLVQPVGSPLSLECTVEGTSNPNLYWYRQAAGRGLQLLFYSVGIGQISSEVPQNLSASRPQDRQFILSSKKLLLSDSGFYLCAWSSQGDTEAFFGQGTRLTVV.

The rearrangement links TRBV6-6 to TRBJ1-5; TRBD1 is a possible D gene (5 bases). Germline V CDR1 and CDR2: MNHNY, SVGAGI (reference sequence). Between the trimmed V and J ends, which lost 5 bases and 0 bases, there was a span of 17 bases. This CDR3 is 17 amino acids long. This CDR3 is CASSPTRQLYSNQPQHF. For the CDR3, the DNA is TGTGCCAGCAGTCCTACCCGACAGCTCTATAGCAATCAGCCCCAGCATTTT.

The rearrangement uses TRBV30 and TRBJ1-3; weak D call: TRBD1 (5 bases). The V and J ends lost 6 bases and 0 bases respectively, with 12 bases between them. Germline loops: CDR1 GTSNPN, CDR2 SVGIG (reference sequence). There are 14 residues in the CDR3. In DNA, the CDR3 is TGTGCCTGTCCGGGACTGCCCTCTGGAAACACCATATATTTT. It codes for CACPGLPSGNTIYF.

The rearrangement uses TRBV28 and TRBJ2-7; D is undetermined. The CDR3 sequence is 12 residues long. Trimming took 8 bases from V and 2 from J, leaving 10 bases between them. The germline V gene has CDR1 MDHEN and CDR2 SYDVKM. The CDR3 DNA is TGTGCCAGCTTCACTGAACCCTACGAGCAGTACTTC. The encoded protein is CASFTEPYEQYF.

This clone was picked up one time. This sequence joins TRBV29-1 and TRBJ1-2, with D perhaps matching TRBD1 (6 bases). Trimming left V 2 bases short and J 4 bases short, with 14 bases between. The CDR3 runs to 14 residues. The germline gives CDR1 SQVTM, CDR2 ANQGSEA. CDR3 DNA sequence: TGCAGCGTTGAAACGGCCAGGGGTGGCTATGGCTACACCTTC. This gives the protein CSVETARGGYGYTF.

J is TRBJ2-5 and V is TRBV6-1; D call uncertain. CDR3 length: 11 amino acids. V was trimmed by 6 bases and J by 5 bases, leaving 7 bases between them. CDR1 and CDR2 from the germline V gene are MNHNS and SASEGT. The CDR3 loop reads CASRQRETQYF. The CDR3 nucleotides are TGTGCCAGCAGGCAGAGGGAGACCCAGTACTTC.